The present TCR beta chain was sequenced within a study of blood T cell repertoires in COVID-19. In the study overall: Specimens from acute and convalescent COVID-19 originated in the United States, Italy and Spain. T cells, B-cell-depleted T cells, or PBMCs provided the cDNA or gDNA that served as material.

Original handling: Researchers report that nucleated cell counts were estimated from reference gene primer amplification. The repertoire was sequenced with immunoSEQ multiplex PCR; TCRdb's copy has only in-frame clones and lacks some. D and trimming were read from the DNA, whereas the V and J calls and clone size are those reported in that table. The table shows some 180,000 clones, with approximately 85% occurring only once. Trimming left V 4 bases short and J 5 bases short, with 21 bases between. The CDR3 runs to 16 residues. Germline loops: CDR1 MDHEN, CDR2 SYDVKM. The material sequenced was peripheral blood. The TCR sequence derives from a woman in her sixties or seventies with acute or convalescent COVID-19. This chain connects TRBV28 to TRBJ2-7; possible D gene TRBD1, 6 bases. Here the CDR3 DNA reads TGTGCCAGCAGTTCGAGGGGGTTGGAGAGTGGAGACGAGCAGTACTTC. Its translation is CASSSRGLESGDEQYF.